These 12 T cell receptor beta chains originate from one sample sequenced in a study of cytomegalovirus exposure and HLA in healthy donors. A multiplex PCR was run with 60 Vbeta primers and 13 Jbeta primers. Generated by immunoSEQ multiplex PCR, the TCRdb table keeps only in-frame clones and is missing some. The repertoire holds around 170,000 clones, with around three quarters as singletons. The specimen was PBMCs. These TCRs come from a man in his forties in good health and CMV-seronegative.

This chain joins TRBV7-9 and TRBJ2-3; 8 bases map to TRBD2. The CDR3 extends over 14 amino acids. After removal of 8 bases from V and 6 bases from J, the junction contained 10 bases not matched to a gene. Per the germline V gene, CDR1 is SEHNR and CDR2 is FQNEAQ (reference sequence). The CDR3 DNA follows: TGTGCCAGCTCCCCGGCGGGCGGGAGGGATACGCAGTATTTT. It is translated as CASSPAGGRDTQYF.

The chain combines TRBV5-1 with TRBJ2-7, with TRBD2 matching 10 bases. Germline V CDR1 and CDR2: SGHRS, YFSETQ. CDR3 length: 13 amino acids. Trimming cost V 6 bases and J 6 bases; bases outside gene matches: 6. CDR3 amino acids: CASMEREGSEQYF. The DNA of the CDR3 is TGCGCCAGCATGGAGCGGGAGGGCTCCGAGCAGTACTTC.

In the case of this clone: The sample has other DNA sequences that encode this CDR3 too. This chain connects TRBV27 to TRBJ2-7, with D hard to call. V was clipped by 3 bases and J by 0 bases, with 9 bases between them. CDR1 and CDR2 from the germline V gene are MNHEY and SMNVEV (reference sequence). CDR3 length equals 14 residues. The CDR3 here is CASSFRRFSYEQYF. CDR3 DNA: TGTGCCAGCAGTTTCCGCAGGTTCTCCTACGAGCAGTACTTC.

This clone has a single count. The rearrangement links TRBV6-1 to TRBJ1-2, with D perhaps matching TRBD1 (6 bases). This CDR3 spans 14 amino acids. The V gene's germline CDR1 is MNHNS and CDR2 SASEGT. Trimming stripped 1 base from V and 4 bases from J, with 10 bases between. The CDR3 DNA is TGTGCCAGCAGTGAAGTGGGGGGGCTCTATGGCTACACCTTC. This translates into CASSEVGGLYGYTF.

This chain uses TRBV6-1 with TRBJ2-5; D is possibly TRBD2 (5 bases). The CDR3 runs to 14 residues. Germline lookup yields CDR1 MNHNS and CDR2 SASEGT. V was shortened by 7 bases and J by 1 base, with 13 bases between the two germline ends. The CDR3 here is CASKRVTTQETQYF. In DNA form, the CDR3 reads TGTGCCAGCAAGAGGGTGACGACCCAAGAGACCCAGTACTTC.

The V call is TRBV18, the J call TRBJ1-5, with TRBD1 as a possible D gene (6 bases). Trimming removed 3 bases from V and 4 bases from J, with 16 bases in between. The CDR3 is 16 amino acids. Germline V CDR1 and CDR2: KGHSH, LQKENI. CDR3 loop: CASSPRTGHDNQPQHF. The CDR3 DNA reads as TGTGCCAGCTCACCCCGAACGGGACACGATAATCAGCCCCAGCATTTT.

This clone was seen more than once but under ten times. The rearrangement uses TRBV9 and TRBJ2-1; D may be TRBD1 (6 bases). V lost 3 bases, J lost 1 base, and 14 bases lay in between. The CDR3 is made up of 16 amino acids. CDR1 and CDR2 (germline): SGDLS, YYNGEE. CDR3 sequence reads: CASSDRGQYSYNEQFF. CDR3 DNA sequence: TGTGCCAGCAGCGACCGAGGACAGTATTCCTACAATGAGCAGTTCTTC.

The DNA for the CDR3 is TGCGCCAGCAGCTTGGCGATGGGGCGGGGTACAGATACGCAGTATTTT. It encodes CASSLAMGRGTDTQYF. This chain connects TRBV5-1 to TRBJ2-3; tentative D call: TRBD2 (6 bases). The CDR3 is made up of 16 amino acids. CDR1 is SGHRS and CDR2 is YFSETQ in the germline V gene. The V gene lost 0 bases and the J gene lost 3 bases, with 14 bases spanning the gap.

This clone was seen once. The chain links TRBV7-9 to TRBJ2-5; 9 bases match TRBD2. This CDR3 spans 15 amino acids. The V gene's germline CDR1 is SEHNR and CDR2 FQNEAQ (reference sequence). With 1 base clipped from V and 6 bases from J, the junction kept 6 bases outside the gene matches. Here the CDR3 DNA reads TGTGCCAGCAGCTTAGACGCGGGGGGGCCGCAGACCCAGTACTTC. Translation: CASSLDAGGPQTQYF.

The chain employs TRBV7-2 and TRBJ2-3; 10 bases agree with TRBD2. The trim removed 2 bases at V and 0 bases at J, leaving 5 bases unmatched. The CDR3 is 17 amino acids. Germline V lookup: CDR1 SGHTA, CDR2 FQGNSA. CDR3: CASSLIGLAASTDTQYF. The CDR3 nucleotides read TGTGCCAGCAGCTTAATCGGACTAGCGGCTAGCACAGATACGCAGTATTTT.

The J gene is TRBJ2-1, the V gene TRBV27; D perhaps matches TRBD2 (6 bases). The germline V gene has CDR1 MNHEY and CDR2 SMNVEV (reference sequence). This CDR3 has 14 residues. V was pared by 7 bases and J by 4 bases, with 14 bases between. CDR3 sequence (DNA): TGTGCCAGCACGACCCGGGAGAGGTACAATGAGCAGTTCTTC. It yields the protein CASTTRERYNEQFF.

V is TRBV6-5 and J is TRBJ1-1; tentative D call: TRBD1 (5 bases). This CDR3 comprises 14 residues. Trimming stripped 4 bases from V and 8 bases from J, with 17 bases between. From germline, CDR1 is MNHEY and CDR2 SVGAGI. The CDR3 DNA reads as TGTGCCAGCAGTTCTACCGCGGGGGGAGTCGAAGCTTTCTTT. Protein: CASSSTAGGVEAFF.